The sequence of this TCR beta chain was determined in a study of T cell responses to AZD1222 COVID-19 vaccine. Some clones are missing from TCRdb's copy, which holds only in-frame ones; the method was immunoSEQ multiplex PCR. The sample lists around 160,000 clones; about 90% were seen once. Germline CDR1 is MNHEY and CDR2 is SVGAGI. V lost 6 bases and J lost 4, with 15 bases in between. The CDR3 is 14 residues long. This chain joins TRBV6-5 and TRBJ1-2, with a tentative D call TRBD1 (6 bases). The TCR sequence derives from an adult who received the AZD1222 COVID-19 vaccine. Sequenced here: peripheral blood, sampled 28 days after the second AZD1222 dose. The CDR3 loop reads CASRVIGQTYGYTF. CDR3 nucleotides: TGTGCCAGCAGAGTTATAGGACAGACCTATGGCTACACCTTC.